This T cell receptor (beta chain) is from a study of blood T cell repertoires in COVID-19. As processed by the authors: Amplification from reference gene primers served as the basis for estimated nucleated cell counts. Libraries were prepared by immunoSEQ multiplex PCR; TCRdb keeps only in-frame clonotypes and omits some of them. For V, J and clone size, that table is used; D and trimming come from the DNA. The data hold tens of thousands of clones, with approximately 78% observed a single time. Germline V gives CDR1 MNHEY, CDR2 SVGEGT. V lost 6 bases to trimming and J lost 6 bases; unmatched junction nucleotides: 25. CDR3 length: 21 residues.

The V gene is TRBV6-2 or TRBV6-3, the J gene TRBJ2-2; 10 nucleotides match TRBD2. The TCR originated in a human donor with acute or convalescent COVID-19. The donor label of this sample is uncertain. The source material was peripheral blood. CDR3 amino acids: CASSEDPRTPQRGGRAGELFF. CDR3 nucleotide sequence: TGTGCCAGCAGCGAAGATCCCAGGACACCCCAGCGGGGGGGGAGGGCCGGGGAGCTGTTTTTT.